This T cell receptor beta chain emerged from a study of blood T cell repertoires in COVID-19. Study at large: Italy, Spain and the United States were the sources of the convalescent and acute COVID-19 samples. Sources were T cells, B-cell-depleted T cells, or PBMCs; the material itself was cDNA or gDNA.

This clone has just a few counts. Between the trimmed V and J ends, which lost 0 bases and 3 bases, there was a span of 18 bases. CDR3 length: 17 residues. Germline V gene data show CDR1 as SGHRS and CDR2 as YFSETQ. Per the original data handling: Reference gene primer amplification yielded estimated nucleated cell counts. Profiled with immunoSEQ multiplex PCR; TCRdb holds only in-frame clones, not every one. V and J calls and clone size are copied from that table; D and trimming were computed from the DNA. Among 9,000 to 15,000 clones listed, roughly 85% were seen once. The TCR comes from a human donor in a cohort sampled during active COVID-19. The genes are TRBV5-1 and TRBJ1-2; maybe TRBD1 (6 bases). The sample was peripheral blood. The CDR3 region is CASSLEGFTDSHYGYTF. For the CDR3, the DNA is TGCGCCAGCAGCTTGGAGGGATTTACGGACAGTCACTATGGCTACACCTTC. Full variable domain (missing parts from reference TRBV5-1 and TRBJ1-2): KAGVTQTPRYLIKTRGQQVTLSCSPISGHRSVSWYQQTPGQGLQFLFEYFSETQRNKGNFPGRFSGRQFSNSRSEMNVSTLELGDSALYLCASSLEGFTDSHYGYTFGSGTRLTVV.